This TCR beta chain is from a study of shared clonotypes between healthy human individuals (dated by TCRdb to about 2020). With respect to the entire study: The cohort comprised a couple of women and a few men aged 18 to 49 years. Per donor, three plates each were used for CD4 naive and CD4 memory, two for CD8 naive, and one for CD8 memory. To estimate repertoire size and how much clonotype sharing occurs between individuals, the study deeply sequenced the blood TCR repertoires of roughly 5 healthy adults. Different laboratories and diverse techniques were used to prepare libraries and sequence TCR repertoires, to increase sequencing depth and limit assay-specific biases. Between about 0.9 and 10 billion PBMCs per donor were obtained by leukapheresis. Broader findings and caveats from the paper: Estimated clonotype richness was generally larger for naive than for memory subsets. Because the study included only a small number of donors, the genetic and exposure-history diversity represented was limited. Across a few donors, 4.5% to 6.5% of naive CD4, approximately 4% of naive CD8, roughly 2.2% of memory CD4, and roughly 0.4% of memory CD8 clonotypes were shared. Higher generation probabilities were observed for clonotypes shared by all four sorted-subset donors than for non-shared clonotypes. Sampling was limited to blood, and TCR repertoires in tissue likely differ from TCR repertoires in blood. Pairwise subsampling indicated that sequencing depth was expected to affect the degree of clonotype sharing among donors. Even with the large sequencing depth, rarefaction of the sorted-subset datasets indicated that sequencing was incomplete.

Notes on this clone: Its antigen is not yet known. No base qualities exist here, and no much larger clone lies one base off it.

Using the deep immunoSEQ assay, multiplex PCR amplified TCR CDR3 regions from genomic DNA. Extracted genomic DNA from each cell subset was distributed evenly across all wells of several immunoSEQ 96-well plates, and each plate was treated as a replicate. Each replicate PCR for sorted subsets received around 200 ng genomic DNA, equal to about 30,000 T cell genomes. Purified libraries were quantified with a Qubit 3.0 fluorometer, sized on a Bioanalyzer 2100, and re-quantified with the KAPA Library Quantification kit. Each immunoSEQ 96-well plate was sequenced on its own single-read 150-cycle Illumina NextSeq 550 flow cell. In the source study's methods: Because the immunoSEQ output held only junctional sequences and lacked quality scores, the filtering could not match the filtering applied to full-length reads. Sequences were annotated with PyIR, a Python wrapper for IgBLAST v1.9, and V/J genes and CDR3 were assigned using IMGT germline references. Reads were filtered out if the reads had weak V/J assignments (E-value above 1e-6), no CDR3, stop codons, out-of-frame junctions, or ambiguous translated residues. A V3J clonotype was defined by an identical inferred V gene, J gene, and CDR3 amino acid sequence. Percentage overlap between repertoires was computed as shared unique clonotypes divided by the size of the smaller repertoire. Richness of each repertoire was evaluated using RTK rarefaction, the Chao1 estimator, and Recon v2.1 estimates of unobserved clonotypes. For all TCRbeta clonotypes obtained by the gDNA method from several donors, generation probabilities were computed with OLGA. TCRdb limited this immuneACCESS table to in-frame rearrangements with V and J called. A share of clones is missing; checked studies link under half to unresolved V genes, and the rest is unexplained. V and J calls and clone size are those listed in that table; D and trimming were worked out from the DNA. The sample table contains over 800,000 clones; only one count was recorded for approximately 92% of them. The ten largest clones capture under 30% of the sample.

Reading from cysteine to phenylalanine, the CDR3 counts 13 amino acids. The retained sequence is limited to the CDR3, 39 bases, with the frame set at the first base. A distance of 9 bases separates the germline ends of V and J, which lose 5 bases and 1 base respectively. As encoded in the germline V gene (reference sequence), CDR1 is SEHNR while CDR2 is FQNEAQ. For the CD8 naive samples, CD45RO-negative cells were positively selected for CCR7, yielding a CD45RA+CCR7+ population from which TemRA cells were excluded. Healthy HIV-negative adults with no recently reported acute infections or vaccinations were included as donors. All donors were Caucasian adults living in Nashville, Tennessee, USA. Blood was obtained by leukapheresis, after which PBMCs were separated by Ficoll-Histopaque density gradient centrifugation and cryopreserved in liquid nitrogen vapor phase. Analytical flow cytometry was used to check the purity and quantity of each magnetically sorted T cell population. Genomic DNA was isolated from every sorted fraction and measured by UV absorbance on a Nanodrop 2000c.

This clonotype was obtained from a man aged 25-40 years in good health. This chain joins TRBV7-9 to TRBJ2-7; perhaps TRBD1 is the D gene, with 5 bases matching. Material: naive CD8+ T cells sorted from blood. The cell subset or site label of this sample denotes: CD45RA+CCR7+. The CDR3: CASSSRTSYEQYF. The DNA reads TGTGCCAGCAGCAGTAGGACATCCTACGAGCAGTACTTC.